The clone carrying this T cell receptor (beta chain) has only a few counts. Its antigen is as yet unknown. CDR3 size: 14 residues. Germline CDR1 SGDLS, CDR2 YYNGEE. Unmatched junction bases numbered 5, after V lost 4 bases and J lost 2 bases. The sample originates from a study of cytomegalovirus exposure and HLA in healthy donors. Findings of the study overall: Information on immune exposure was restricted to one variable (CMV serostatus).

Primers: 60 Vbeta forward and 13 Jbeta reverse. Sequenced by immunoSEQ multiplex PCR; TCRdb stores in-frame clones only, minus some. Of about 100,000 clones in the sample, approximately 80% were seen once. The V gene is TRBV9, the J gene TRBJ1-2; TRBD1 matches at 7 bases. Input material: PBMCs. The receptor comes from a woman aged 55-69 years in good health and CMV-seronegative. CDR3 nucleotide sequence: TGTGCCAGCAGCCCCGAGGGACAGAACTATGGCTACACCTTC. The encoded protein is CASSPEGQNYGYTF. Using reference TRBV9 and TRBJ1-2 for the parts outside the CDR3, the full variable domain is DSGVTQTPKHLITATGQRVTLRCSPRSGDLSVYWYQQSLDQGLQFLIQYYNGEERAKGNILERFSAQQFPDLHSELNLSSLELGDSALYFCASSPEGQNYGYTFGSGTRLTVV.